This paragraph covers one TCR beta chain sequence. This sample was included in a study of T cells after yellow fever vaccination. One entry per CDR3 protein, called by TCRdb with MiXCR from the 5' RACE reads. The data show 600,000 to 750,000 distinct CDR3 sequences, with about 12% seen just once and 14% to 15% held by the top ten. This specimen consisted of PBMCs, obtained on the day of the yellow fever booster vaccination. This receptor was obtained from a man aged 30-40 years who received the YFV17D yellow fever vaccine.

The CDR3 nucleotides are TGTGCCAGCAGTTCTGGGGGGCGATTCCCAAGCTCCTACGAGCAGTACTTC. Amino acids: CASSSGGRFPSSYEQYF. The chain joins TRBV28 to TRBJ2-7; D tentatively fits TRBD1 or TRBD2 (6 bases each). The CDR3 contains 17 residues. V was pared by 4 bases and J by 0 bases, with 19 bases between. CDR1 MDHEN and CDR2 SYDVKM come from the germline V gene.